This T cell receptor beta chain is drawn from a study of control samples from healthy donors and cancer patients. Clones were sequenced by immunoSEQ multiplex PCR, and TCRdb holds only the in-frame ones, with some missing. The table includes about 100,000 clones, more than 85% detected once. The CDR3 is 17 amino acids. The trim removed 5 bases at V and 0 bases at J, leaving 8 bases unmatched. Germline CDR1 MNHEY, CDR2 SMNVEV (reference sequence). The receptor comes from a man aged 18 to 35 in good health. What was sequenced was blood. The J gene is TRBJ2-1, the V gene TRBV27; 9 positions agree with TRBD1. CDR3 sequence reads: CASSLRDRESSYNEQFF. The CDR3 DNA reads as TGTGCCAGCAGTCTTCGGGACAGGGAAAGCTCCTACAATGAGCAGTTCTTC.